This TCR beta chain was sequenced in a study of post-analysis software for immune sequencing data. Turning to the study itself: Relapsing-remitting, secondary progressive and progressive-relapsing forms made up the multiple sclerosis disease courses. Study results and caveats: About five TRBV segments, including TRBV5-6, TRBV5-1 and TRBV20-1, were more frequent in patients than controls. By F measure, samples from a shared preparation batch strongly co-clustered.

Comment on this clonotype: The target antigen is unknown.

TCR beta cDNA libraries had unique molecular identifiers. Yield was roughly 0.5 million cDNA molecules from around 1 to 9.1 million T cells. Each CDR3 protein is one row after TCRdb ran MiXCR on the PCR reads. The sample records about 620,000 distinct CDR3 sequences, 44% being singletons. The CDR3 runs 14 residues. The V and J ends lost 4 bases and 5 bases respectively, with 14 bases between them. The germline CDR1 and CDR2 sequences are SEHNR and FQNEAQ (reference sequence). The receptor was derived from a girl between 5 and 17 years old with multiple sclerosis. Sequencing was done on a sample of blood. This chain uses TRBV7-9 with TRBJ1-1; tentatively, D is TRBD1 (5 bases). The CDR3 DNA sequence: TGTGCCAGCAGCTATGGCTCGGGGGGGACTGAAGCTTTCTTT. Protein: CASSYGSGGTEAFF.